Listed here are 20 T cell receptor beta chains from one sample, sequenced in a study of breast tumors, draining lymph nodes, adjacent tissues. Samples came from axillary lymph nodes draining the breast cancer. TCRdb called the multiplex PCR reads again in MiXCR, with one record for every CDR3 protein. Among over 100,000 distinct CDR3 sequences listed, about a fifth were seen once. Specimen: axillary lymph node tissue. Receptor source: a female donor with breast cancer. Some clones in this sample may be carry-over from other donors' samples.

This clonotype was recorded many times. The chain uses TRBV9 and TRBJ2-4; D is possibly TRBD2 (5 bases). Trimming stripped 0 bases from V and 0 bases from J, with 10 bases between. Germline CDR1 and CDR2: SGDLS and YYNGEE. CDR3 size: 16 residues. DNA of the CDR3: TGTGCCAGCAGCGTAGGCCTAGCAGTAGCCAAAAACATTCAGTACTTC. Its protein product is CASSVGLAVAKNIQYF.

This clonotype occurred many times. The chain couples TRBV7-2 to TRBJ2-1, with D tentatively TRBD2 (5 bases). The germline V and J ends were trimmed by 6 bases and 0 bases, with 12 bases remaining between them. The CDR3 covers 15 residues. Germline CDR1 SGHTA, CDR2 FQGNSA. CDR3 in amino acids: CASSPGIHSYNEQFF. For the CDR3, the DNA is TGTGCCAGCAGTCCCGGGATCCACTCCTACAATGAGCAGTTCTTC.

CDR3 DNA sequence: TGTGCCAGCAGCTGGGGGGGGGCGGTCCTCTCCTACAATGAGCAGTTCTTC. Its translation is CASSWGGAVLSYNEQFF. The chain joins TRBV5-4 to TRBJ2-1; the D gene is possibly TRBD2 (7 bases). Trimming left V 3 bases short and J 0 bases short, with 16 bases between. The CDR3 loop spans 17 amino acids. Germline V gene sequence: CDR1 SGHNT, CDR2 YYREEE (reference sequence).

In regard to this clonotype: The junction differs from germline at one of its ends, possibly a read error. The chain recombines TRBV28 with TRBJ1-4, with a weak D call TRBD1 (5 bases). The CDR3 length is 15 residues. From germline, CDR1 is MDHEN and CDR2 SYDVKM. In DNA form, the CDR3 reads TGTGCCGGCAGCGGAAGCGGGGGAACGTATGAAAAACTGTTTTTT. Its protein is CAGSGSGGTYEKLFF.

This clonotype turned up a few times. This chain joins TRBV28 and TRBJ1-2; possible D gene TRBD1, 6 bases. Germline V gene data show CDR1 as MDHEN and CDR2 as SYDVKM. The CDR3 has 12 amino acids. The V gene lost 9 bases and the J gene lost 4 bases, with 12 bases spanning the gap. CDR3 amino acids: CASRDRIYGYTF. The CDR3 DNA sequence: TGTGCCAGTCGTGACAGGATCTATGGCTACACCTTC.

About this clonotype: At one boundary the junction diverges from the germline segment, which might be a read error. The chain has TRBV18 and TRBJ2-3, with 8 bases identical to TRBD1. The CDR3 sequence is 15 residues long. CDR1 is KGHSH, CDR2 LQKENI, per germline. Here the CDR3 DNA reads TGTGCCGGCTCACCTAGCAGACAGGGGCTGAATACGCAGTATTTT. It encodes CAGSPSRQGLNTQYF.

This clonotype has a count of ten or more. The chain couples TRBV20-1 to TRBJ2-1, with 11 bases lining up with TRBD2. J lost 2 bases, V lost 3 bases, and 6 bases had no gene match. The CDR3 loop spans 16 amino acids. Per germline, CDR1 DFQATT and CDR2 SNEGSKA (reference sequence). The CDR3 spells CSASQTSGDAYNEQFF. CDR3 coding DNA: TGCAGTGCTAGCCAGACTAGCGGGGATGCCTACAATGAGCAGTTCTTC.

About this clonotype itself: This could be a read error, since a much larger clone is one nucleotide away. This chain links TRBV3-1 with TRBJ2-5; perhaps TRBD2 as D (7 bases). Germline values: CDR1 LGHDT, CDR2 YNNKEL (reference sequence). The CDR3 is 19 amino acids. CDR3: CASSQDGRLAATGFGTQSF. CDR3 DNA: TGTGCCAGCAGCCAAGACGGGCGTCTAGCGGCCACAGGGTTTGGGACCCAGTCCTTC.

As for this clonotype: Germline and junction disagree at one end, which may indicate a read error. This chain joins TRBV18 and TRBJ2-7; D perhaps matches TRBD1 (6 bases). The CDR3 has 17 amino acids. CDR1 is KGHSH and CDR2 is LQKENI in the germline V gene. CDR3 sequence (DNA): TGTGCCAGCTCACCCCCTACAGCGTCAGGGGCCGCCTACGCGCAGTACTTC. Translation: CASSPPTASGAAYAQYF.

Turning to this clonotype: The junction and the germline gene differ at one end; a read error may be behind it. This chain uses TRBV6-1 with TRBJ1-2, with 9 bases lining up with TRBD1. The CDR3 is 15 amino acids. The germline V gene has CDR1 MNHNS and CDR2 SASEGT. The chain's CDR3 is CASSEGGQGSHGCTF. In nucleotides, the CDR3 is TGTGCCAGCAGTGAAGGGGGACAGGGCTCCCATGGCTGCACCTTC.

This clonotype was recorded at least ten times. This rearrangement joins TRBV5-1 to TRBJ2-7; TRBD1 matches 9 bases. The CDR3 extends over 15 amino acids. The V and J ends lost 2 bases and 3 bases, in that order; junction bases with no gene match: 6. Germline loops: CDR1 SGHRS, CDR2 YFSETQ. DNA for the CDR3: TGCGCCAGCAGCTTTGGGGGACAGGGTTTCTACGAGCAGTACTTC. Translating it yields CASSFGGQGFYEQYF.

This clonotype has a count of ten or more. The chain recombines TRBV5-1 with TRBJ2-3; perhaps TRBD2 as D (5 bases). V gave up 4 bases and J gave up 5 bases, with 11 bases separating them. This CDR3 region has 13 residues. The germline gives CDR1 SGHRS, CDR2 YFSETQ. CDR3 amino acids: CASSPDWLDTQYF. The CDR3 region has the DNA TGCGCCAGCAGCCCGGACTGGCTAGATACGCAGTATTTT.

This clonotype was seen a handful of times. V usage is TRBV28 and J usage is TRBJ2-1, with 12 bases matching TRBD2. The V and J ends lost 5 bases and 4 bases, in that order; junction bases with no gene match: 6. CDR1 is MDHEN and CDR2 is SYDVKM in the germline V gene. This CDR3 has 16 amino acids. The CDR3 region has the DNA TGTGCCAGCAGTCTCTCGACTAGCGGGAGTTACAATGAGCAGTTCTTC. Amino acids: CASSLSTSGSYNEQFF. The whole variable domain, filled in from reference TRBV28 and TRBJ2-1, reads DVKVTQSSRYLVKRTGEKVFLECVQDMDHENMFWYRQDPGLGLRLIYFSYDVKMKEKGDIPEGYSVSREKKERFSLILESASTNQTSMYLCASSLSTSGSYNEQFFGPGTRLTVL.

This clonotype occurred a few times. The chain combines TRBV28 with TRBJ2-1, with no clear D. Trimming removed 4 bases at V and 1 base at J, with 17 bases between. Germline assignment: CDR1 MDHEN and CDR2 SYDVKM. CDR3 length equals 17 residues. CDR3 region: CASSSPPGAESYNEQFF. The DNA of the CDR3 is TGTGCCAGCAGTTCACCCCCGGGTGCGGAGTCCTACAATGAGCAGTTCTTC.

In this sample, this clonotype turned up once. A much larger clone sits a single nucleotide away, making a read error possible. In DNA, the CDR3 is TGTGCCAGAAGTGAACGGACGACGAACACCTACAATGAGCAGTTCTTC. Residues: CARSERTTNTYNEQFF. The chain carries TRBV6-1 and TRBJ2-1, with D hard to call. CDR1 is MNHNS and CDR2 is SASEGT in the germline V gene. The CDR3 consists of 16 residues.

There are many counts of this clonotype. The J gene is TRBJ2-7, the V gene TRBV20-1; D gene ambiguous. The CDR3 length is 13 residues. Trimming pared 5 bases from V and 2 bases from J, leaving 13 bases between. From germline, CDR1 is DFQATT and CDR2 SNEGSKA (reference sequence). The CDR3 DNA follows: TGCAGTGCTCCCCCCCCAGGTACCTACGAGCAGTACTTC. Its translation is CSAPPPGTYEQYF.

This clonotype was counted at least ten times. This chain uses TRBV7-8 with TRBJ2-3; TRBD2 agrees at 8 bases. With 2 bases clipped from V and 6 bases from J, the junction kept 13 bases outside the gene matches. Germline assignment: CDR1 SGHVS and CDR2 FQNEAQ. This CDR3 has 17 residues. In DNA, the CDR3 is TGTGCCAGCAGCTTAATTCCTGGAGCGGGAGTGATTGATACGCAGTATTTT. It is translated as CASSLIPGAGVIDTQYF.

With regard to this clonotype: A much larger clone lies one base from this, so it may be a read error. The chain links TRBV4-1 to TRBJ2-5; TRBD2 matches 8 bases. CDR1 and CDR2 (germline): MGHRA, YSYEKL. CDR3 length equals 15 residues. With V trimmed by 4 bases and J by 5 bases, 9 bases remained unmatched. DNA for the CDR3: TGCGCCAGCAGCCGAGAGGGCGGCGGGGGGGAGACCCAGTACTTC. Its protein product is CASSREGGGGETQYF.

This clonotype was seen many times. The rearrangement joins TRBV19 to TRBJ1-2; D is uncertain. Trimming stripped 3 bases from V and 0 bases from J, with 8 bases between. The V gene's germline CDR1 is LNHDA and CDR2 SQIVND (reference sequence). The CDR3 extends over 14 amino acids. The DNA for the CDR3 is TGTGCCAGTAGTATGGAGGGATCTAACTATGGCTACACCTTC. Protein product: CASSMEGSNYGYTF.

This clonotype was counted at least ten times. The chain is built from TRBV5-1 and TRBJ2-1; perhaps TRBD2 as D (6 bases). The V and J ends lost 1 base and 5 bases respectively, with 13 bases between them. Per the germline V gene, CDR1 is SGHRS and CDR2 is YFSETQ. The CDR3 contains 15 residues. The CDR3 DNA reads as TGCGCCAGCAGCTTGTCTAGCGAAAGAAACAATGAGCAGTTCTTC. Translating gives CASSLSSERNNEQFF.